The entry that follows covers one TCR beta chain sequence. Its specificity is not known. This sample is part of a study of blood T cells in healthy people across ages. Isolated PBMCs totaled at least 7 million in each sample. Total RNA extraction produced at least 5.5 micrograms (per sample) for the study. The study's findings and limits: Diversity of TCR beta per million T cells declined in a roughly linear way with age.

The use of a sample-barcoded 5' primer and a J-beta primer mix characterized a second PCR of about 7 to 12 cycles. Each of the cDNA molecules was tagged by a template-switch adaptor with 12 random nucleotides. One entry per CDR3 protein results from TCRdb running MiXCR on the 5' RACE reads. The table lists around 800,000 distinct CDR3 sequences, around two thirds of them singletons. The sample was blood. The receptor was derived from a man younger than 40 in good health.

The CDR3: CAGQMNTEAFF. Written as DNA, the CDR3 is TGTGCCGGGCAGATGAACACTGAAGCTTTCTTT. The rearrangement links TRBV30 to TRBJ1-1, with D uncertain. The CDR3 runs 11 residues. Trimming left V 8 bases short and J 0 bases short, with 7 bases between. Germline CDR1 GTSNPN, CDR2 SVGIG (reference sequence).